Presented here are 30 T cell receptor beta chains from one specimen sequenced in a study of blood T cell repertoires in COVID-19. TCRdb's table, derived via immunoSEQ multiplex PCR, lists solely in-frame clones and lacks some. The sample lists over 75,000 clones; 80% were seen once. Sequencing was carried out using peripheral blood. Receptors were obtained from a woman in her 70s with acute or convalescent COVID-19.

CDR3 nucleotides: TGCAGTGCTAGTGGTCGCAGGGAAGATCAGCCCCAGCATTTT. Residues: CSASGRREDQPQHF. The chain employs TRBV20-1 and TRBJ1-5; tentative D call: TRBD1 (5 bases). Germline V gene data show CDR1 as DFQATT and CDR2 as SNEGSKA (reference sequence). CDR3 length equals 14 residues. V was shortened by 3 bases and J by 5 bases, with 14 bases between the two germline ends.

This clone was detected only a few times. The V call is TRBV5-4, the J call TRBJ2-6; unclear D gene. The V gene lost 4 bases and the J gene lost 2 bases, with 10 bases spanning the gap. Per the germline V gene, CDR1 is SGHNT and CDR2 is YYREEE (reference sequence). This CDR3 contains 15 residues. Written as DNA, the CDR3 is TGTGCCAGCAGCCCGGCCGACACTGGGGCCAACGTCCTGACTTTC. This codes for CASSPADTGANVLTF.

The gene calls are TRBV7-9 and TRBJ1-1; the D gene is possibly TRBD1 (5 bases). Trimming left V 2 bases short and J 5 bases short, with 18 bases between. Per the germline V gene, CDR1 is SEHNR and CDR2 is FQNEAQ (reference sequence). The CDR3 consists of 16 residues. Here the CDR3 reads CASSLTLPQGGTEAFF. The CDR3 nucleotides are TGTGCCAGCAGCTTAACCCTCCCGCAGGGAGGAACTGAAGCTTTCTTT.

This sequence joins TRBV27 and TRBJ2-7; 7 bases agree with TRBD2. V gave up 4 bases and J gave up 6 bases; unmatched junction bases: 9. Germline V CDR1 and CDR2: MNHEY, SMNVEV (reference sequence). This CDR3 spans 14 amino acids. The CDR3 loop reads CASSSTGTTGEQYF. The DNA for the CDR3 is TGTGCCAGCAGTTCCACCGGGACTACGGGCGAGCAGTACTTC.

The V and J genes are TRBV2 and TRBJ1-2, with TRBD1 matching 11 bases. The CDR3 is 13 residues long. The V gene's germline CDR1 is SNHLY and CDR2 FYNNEI. J gave up 7 bases and V 7 bases, and 5 bases lay outside the gene matches. The CDR3 DNA sequence: TGTGCCAGCACAGGACAGGGGGCATTTGGCTACACCTTC. Translated, it gives CASTGQGAFGYTF.

V usage is TRBV7-2 and J usage is TRBJ1-5; D ambiguous. Germline CDR1 reads SGHTA; CDR2 reads FQGNSA. V was shortened by 1 base and J by 1 base, with 11 bases between the two germline ends. CDR3 length: 16 residues. This chain's CDR3 is CASSLGPAGSNQPQHF. CDR3 nucleotide sequence: TGTGCCAGCAGCTTAGGGCCCGCAGGCAGCAATCAGCCCCAGCATTTT.

This clone appeared once. This sequence joins TRBV7-9 and TRBJ1-3, with 9 bases aligning to TRBD1. The CDR3 extends over 16 amino acids. Losses at the gene ends were 4 bases for V and 3 bases for J; bases not matched to a gene: 7. In germline, CDR1 is SEHNR, CDR2 FQNEAQ (reference sequence). The chain's CDR3 is CASSWGQGLSGNTIYF. CDR3 nucleotide sequence: TGTGCCAGCAGCTGGGGACAGGGCCTGAGTGGAAACACCATATATTTT. The full variable domain, with the rest looked up from reference TRBV7-9 and TRBJ1-3, is DTGVSQNPRHKITKRGQNVTFRCDPISEHNRLYWYRQTLGQGPEFLTYFQNEAQLEKSRLLSDRFSAERPKGSFSTLEIQRTEQGDSAMYLCASSWGQGLSGNTIYFGEGSWLTVV.

V is TRBV9 and J is TRBJ1-2, with 7 bases that match TRBD1. Germline values: CDR1 SGDLS, CDR2 YYNGEE. V was clipped by 2 bases and J by 5 bases; unmatched bases: 3. The CDR3 totals 13 residues. The CDR3 region has the DNA TGTGCCAGCAGCGTCTTACAGGGGTATGGCTACACCTTC. Protein: CASSVLQGYGYTF.

CDR3 loop: CASSPTSGAHNEQFF. For the CDR3, the DNA is TGTGCCAGCAGCCCGACTAGCGGGGCACACAATGAGCAGTTCTTC. The chain employs TRBV16 and TRBJ2-1; TRBD2 agrees at 11 bases. Germline CDR1 is KGHSY and CDR2 is FQNENV. The CDR3 spans 15 residues. J lost 5 bases, V lost 4 bases, and 4 bases had no gene match. Together with reference TRBV16 and TRBJ2-1, the CDR3 gives the full variable domain: GEEVAQTPKHLVRGEGQKAKLYCAPIKGHSYVFWYQQVLKNEFKFLISFQNENVFDETGMPKERFSAKCLPNSPCSLEIQATKLEDSAVYFCASSPTSGAHNEQFFGPGTRLTVL.

The rearrangement joins TRBV6-2 or TRBV6-3 to TRBJ2-7, with 7 bases that match TRBD1. V trimming: 2 bases; J trimming: 6 bases; junction bases outside the gene matches: 13. The germline gives CDR1 MNHEY, CDR2 SVGEGT. There are 16 residues in the CDR3. As DNA, the CDR3 is TGTGCCAGCAGTTACATCGCAGGGGACAGCCTTCTCGAGCAGTACTTC. This gives the protein CASSYIAGDSLLEQYF.

This clone came up a few times. The chain uses TRBV7-8 and TRBJ1-5, with TRBD1 matching over 9 bases. The CDR3 sequence is 18 residues long. CDR1 and CDR2 (germline): SGHVS, FQNEAQ. Losses at the gene ends were 5 bases for V and 3 bases for J; bases not matched to a gene: 14. The CDR3 reads CASSRAITTGGDNQPQHF. In nucleotides, the CDR3 is TGTGCCAGCAGCCGAGCCATTACGACAGGGGGGGACAATCAGCCCCAGCATTTT. The full variable domain, completed using reference TRBV7-8 and TRBJ1-5, is GAGVSQSPRYKVAKRGQDVALRCDPISGHVSLFWYQQALGQGPEFLTYFQNEAQLDKSGLPSDRFFAERPEGSVSTLKIQRTQQEDSAVYLCASSRAITTGGDNQPQHFGDGTRLSIL.

This sequence joins TRBV19 and TRBJ1-5; TRBD1 matches 9 bases. Germline assignment: CDR1 LNHDA and CDR2 SQIVND (reference sequence). This CDR3 has 13 residues. Germline trimming cut 9 bases from V and 2 bases from J; bases unmatched to any gene: 2. The CDR3 nucleotides read TGTGCCAGCGACAGGGGGGGCAATCAGCCCCAGCATTTT. It translates to CASDRGGNQPQHF. Using reference TRBV19 and TRBJ1-5 for the parts outside the CDR3, the full variable domain is DGGITQSPKYLFRKEGQNVTLSCEQNLNHDAMYWYRQDPGQGLRLIYYSQIVNDFQKGDIAEGYSVSREKKESFPLTVTSAQKNPTAFYLCASDRGGNQPQHFGDGTRLSIL.

This chain connects TRBV28 to TRBJ1-6; 10 nucleotides match TRBD1. The V gene end was trimmed by 6 bases and the J gene end by 9 bases; junction bases not matched to a gene: 5. The CDR3 runs 14 residues. Germline loops: CDR1 MDHEN, CDR2 SYDVKM. CDR3 nucleotide sequence: TGTGCCAGCAGGCCCGGACAGGGGGGTTCACCCCTCCACTTT. The encoded protein is CASRPGQGGSPLHF.

This clone was recorded only once. This chain links TRBV27 with TRBJ2-5, with 11 bases aligning to TRBD1. CDR3 size: 15 residues. Trimming at V came to 2 bases and at J to 2 bases, leaving 1 base not matched to a gene. Per the germline V gene, CDR1 is MNHEY and CDR2 is SMNVEV (reference sequence). The CDR3 spells CASSLGQGAQETQYF. CDR3 DNA sequence: TGTGCCAGCAGTTTAGGACAGGGGGCACAAGAGACCCAGTACTTC.

V usage is TRBV5-1 and J usage is TRBJ2-1; TRBD2 matches 12 bases. The ends lost 1 base at V and 9 bases at J; junction bases unmatched: 8. The CDR3 totals 16 residues. Per germline, CDR1 SGHRS and CDR2 YFSETQ. The CDR3 sequence: CASSLLAGGPSAEQFF. CDR3 sequence (DNA): TGCGCCAGCAGCTTGCTAGCGGGAGGGCCATCAGCTGAGCAGTTCTTC.

V gene TRBV7-3 combines with J gene TRBJ2-3, with TRBD1 matching 12 bases. Germline loops: CDR1 SGHTA, CDR2 FQGTGA. V was pared by 3 bases and J by 2 bases, with 0 bases of the junction left unmatched. The CDR3 sequence is 15 residues long. The DNA for the CDR3 is TGTGCCAGCAGCTTGGGACAGGGGGCCACAGATACGCAGTATTTT. This codes for CASSLGQGATDTQYF.

CDR3: CASSSQGNEQFF. CDR3 nucleotide sequence: TGTGCCAGCAGTTCACAGGGAAATGAGCAGTTCTTC. The chain employs TRBV7-2 and TRBJ2-1, with D maybe TRBD1 (6 bases). Germline V gene sequence: CDR1 SGHTA, CDR2 FQGNSA. V was shortened by 6 bases and J by 7 bases, with 10 bases between the two germline ends. CDR3 length equals 12 residues. Using reference TRBV7-2 and TRBJ2-1 for the parts outside the CDR3, the full variable domain is GAGVSQSPSNKVTEKGKDVELRCDPISGHTALYWYRQSLGQGLEFLIYFQGNSAPDKSGLPSDRFSAERTGGSVSTLTIQRTQQEDSAVYLCASSSQGNEQFFGPGTRLTVL.

Only one count was recorded for this clone. V and J are TRBV5-6 and TRBJ1-1; 7 nucleotides match TRBD1. The germline gives CDR1 SGHDT, CDR2 YYEEEE. Losses at the gene ends were 5 bases for V and 0 bases for J; bases not matched to a gene: 7. CDR3 size: 15 residues. CDR3 in amino acids: CASRETGPVNTEAFF. Written as DNA, the CDR3 is TGTGCCAGCAGGGAGACAGGGCCGGTGAACACTGAAGCTTTCTTT.

In this sample, this clone turned up a few times. The V and J genes are TRBV9 and TRBJ1-1; D remains unclear. V lost 3 bases to trimming and J lost 7 bases, with 25 bases between them. CDR3 length equals 17 residues. Germline V CDR1 and CDR2: SGDLS, YYNGEE. This CDR3 reads CASSGEGGRSAPDEAFF. The CDR3, as DNA: TGTGCCAGCAGCGGAGAGGGAGGGAGGTCGGCTCCCGATGAAGCTTTCTTT.

The chain is built from TRBV24-1 and TRBJ1-6; 7 bases fit TRBD1. The germline CDR1 and CDR2 sequences are KGHDR and SFDVKD. The CDR3 loop spans 17 amino acids. Losses at the gene ends were 3 bases for V and 7 bases for J; bases not matched to a gene: 11. CDR3 coding DNA: TGTGCCACCAGTGATCCACAGGGGTGGGGTTGGAATTCACCCCTCCACTTT. This encodes CATSDPQGWGWNSPLHF.

The genes are TRBV9 and TRBJ2-7; 8 positions match TRBD2. The CDR3 has 17 amino acids. V shed 0 bases and J 0 bases; nucleotides not matched to a gene: 8. CDR1 SGDLS and CDR2 YYNGEE come from the germline V gene. Written as DNA, the CDR3 is TGTGCCAGCAGCGTAGGTGTCGGAGCGGGGGTCTCCTACGAGCAGTACTTC. This gives the protein CASSVGVGAGVSYEQYF.

V and J are TRBV28 and TRBJ2-7, with D maybe TRBD2 (6 bases). V lost 5 bases and J lost 6, with 14 bases in between. Germline CDR1 and CDR2: MDHEN and SYDVKM. The CDR3 is 13 residues long. The CDR3, as DNA: TGTGCCAGCAGTATTCAGGGACTGGGCGAGCAGTACTTC. This gives the protein CASSIQGLGEQYF.

The chain couples TRBV18 to TRBJ2-1; D gene unclear. The CDR3 spans 15 residues. V lost 1 base and J lost 1, with 8 bases in between. The V gene's germline CDR1 is KGHSH and CDR2 LQKENI. Here the CDR3 DNA reads TGTGCCAGCTCACCACAGCAGGTGTCCTACAATGAGCAGTTCTTC. This sequence encodes CASSPQQVSYNEQFF.

In this sample, this clone turned up a few times. This chain connects TRBV4-2 to TRBJ2-7; tentative D call: TRBD2 (5 bases). Looked up from germline, CDR1 is LGHNA and CDR2 is YNFKEQ. The CDR3 is made up of 19 amino acids. Trimming shortened V by 1 base and J by 1 base, and 23 bases separated the two germline ends. CDR3 in DNA: TGTGCCAGCAGCCAAGGATTCCGGTTCGGAGACTACCCTTCCTACGAGCAGTACTTC. It specifies CASSQGFRFGDYPSYEQYF.

This clone was found a few times. The rearrangement links TRBV7-2 to TRBJ2-3; no clear D gene. V lost 5 bases and J lost 2, with 8 bases in between. CDR1 and CDR2 (germline): SGHTA, FQGNSA. This CDR3 is 13 amino acids long. CDR3 bases: TGTGCCAGCAGCCCTAGTCCCACAGATACGCAGTATTTT. This encodes CASSPSPTDTQYF.

V gene TRBV29-1 combines with J gene TRBJ2-5, with D perhaps TRBD1 (6 bases). Germline-derived CDR1 and CDR2 are SQVTM and ANQGSEA. Trimming left V 5 bases short and J 1 base short, with 11 bases between. This CDR3 has 13 amino acids. The CDR3 bases are TGCAGCGTTACAGGACAGTCCCAAGAGACCCAGTACTTC. This gives the protein CSVTGQSQETQYF.

This clone was seen just once. This chain uses TRBV20-1 with TRBJ1-2, with D unclear. This CDR3 has 12 residues. Trimming pared 3 bases from V and 4 bases from J, leaving 9 bases between. From germline, CDR1 is DFQATT and CDR2 SNEGSKA (reference sequence). CDR3 amino acids: CSASRQVYGYTF. CDR3 bases: TGCAGTGCTAGTCGGCAGGTCTATGGCTACACCTTC.

The chain links TRBV2 to TRBJ2-7, with 10 nucleotides matching TRBD2. The J segment lost 4 bases and the V segment lost 7 bases, leaving 7 bases of the junction unmatched. From germline, CDR1 is SNHLY and CDR2 FYNNEI. CDR3 size: 14 residues. CDR3 loop: CASTTSGTRYEQYF. The CDR3 DNA reads as TGTGCCAGCACTACTAGCGGGACGCGTTACGAGCAGTACTTC.

This clone has just one count. This rearrangement joins TRBV7-9 to TRBJ2-2; TRBD2 matches 9 bases. Germline V gene sequence: CDR1 SEHNR, CDR2 FQNEAQ (reference sequence). V shed 2 bases and J 5 bases; nucleotides not matched to a gene: 3. CDR3 size: 15 residues. This CDR3 reads CASSLRRGGTGELFF. The CDR3 DNA is TGTGCCAGCAGCTTACGGCGGGGGGGAACCGGGGAGCTGTTTTTT.

This chain links TRBV28 with TRBJ1-6; the match to TRBD1 covers 8 bases. CDR3 length: 14 amino acids. V lost 6 bases to trimming and J lost 6 bases; unmatched junction nucleotides: 4. Germline CDR1 and CDR2: MDHEN and SYDVKM. Written as DNA, the CDR3 is TGTGCCAGCAGGGCAGGGGGCGGTAATTCACCCCTCCACTTT. Translated: CASRAGGGNSPLHF.